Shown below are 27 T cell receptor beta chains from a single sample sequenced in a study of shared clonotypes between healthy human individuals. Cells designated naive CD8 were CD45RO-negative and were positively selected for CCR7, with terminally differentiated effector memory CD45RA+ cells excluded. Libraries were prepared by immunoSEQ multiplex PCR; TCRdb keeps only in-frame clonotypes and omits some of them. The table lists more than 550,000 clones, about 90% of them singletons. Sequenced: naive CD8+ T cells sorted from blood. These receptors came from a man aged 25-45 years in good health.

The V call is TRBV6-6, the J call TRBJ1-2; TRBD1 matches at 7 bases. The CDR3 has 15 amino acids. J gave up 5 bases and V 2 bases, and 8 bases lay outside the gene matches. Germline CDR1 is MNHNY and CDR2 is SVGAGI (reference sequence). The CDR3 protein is CASSYPDRDYYGYTF. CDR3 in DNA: TGTGCCAGCAGTTACCCCGACAGGGACTATTATGGCTACACCTTC.

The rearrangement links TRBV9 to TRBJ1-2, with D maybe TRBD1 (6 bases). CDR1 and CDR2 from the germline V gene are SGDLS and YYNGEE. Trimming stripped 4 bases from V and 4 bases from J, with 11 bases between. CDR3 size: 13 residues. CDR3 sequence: CASSPTGTYGYTF. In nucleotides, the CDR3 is TGTGCCAGCAGCCCCACAGGGACCTATGGCTACACCTTC.

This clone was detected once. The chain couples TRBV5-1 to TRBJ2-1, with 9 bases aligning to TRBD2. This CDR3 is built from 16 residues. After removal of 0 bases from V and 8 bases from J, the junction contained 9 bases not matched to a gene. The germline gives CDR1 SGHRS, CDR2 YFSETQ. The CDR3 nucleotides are TGCGCCAGCAGCTTGGAGGATTTGTTAGCGGGAGATGAGCAGTTCTTC. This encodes CASSLEDLLAGDEQFF.

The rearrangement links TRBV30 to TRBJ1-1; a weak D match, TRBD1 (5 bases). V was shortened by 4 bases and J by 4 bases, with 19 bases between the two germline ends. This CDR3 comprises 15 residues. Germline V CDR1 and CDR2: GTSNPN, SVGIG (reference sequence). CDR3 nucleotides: TGTGCCTGGATTACTCCGGGGCTAAAGGGCACTGAAGCTTTCTTT. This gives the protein CAWITPGLKGTEAFF. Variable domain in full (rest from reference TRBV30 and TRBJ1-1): SQTIHQWPATLVQPVGSPLSLECTVEGTSNPNLYWYRQAAGRGLQLLFYSVGIGQISSEVPQNLSASRPQDRQFILSSKKLLLSDSGFYLCAWITPGLKGTEAFFGQGTRLTVV.

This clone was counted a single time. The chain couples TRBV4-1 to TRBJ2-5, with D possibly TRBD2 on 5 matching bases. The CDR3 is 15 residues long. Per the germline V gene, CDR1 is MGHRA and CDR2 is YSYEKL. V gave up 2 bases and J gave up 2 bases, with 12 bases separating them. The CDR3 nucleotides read TGCGCCAGCAGCCAATATTTCGGAGGTCAAGAGACCCAGTACTTC. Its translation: CASSQYFGGQETQYF.

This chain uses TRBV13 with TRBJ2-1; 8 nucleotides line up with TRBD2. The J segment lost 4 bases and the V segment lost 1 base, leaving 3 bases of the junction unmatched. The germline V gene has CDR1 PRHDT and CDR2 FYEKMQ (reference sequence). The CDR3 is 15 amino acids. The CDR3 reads CASSLELAVYNEQFF. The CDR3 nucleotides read TGTGCCAGCAGCTTAGAACTAGCGGTATACAATGAGCAGTTCTTC.

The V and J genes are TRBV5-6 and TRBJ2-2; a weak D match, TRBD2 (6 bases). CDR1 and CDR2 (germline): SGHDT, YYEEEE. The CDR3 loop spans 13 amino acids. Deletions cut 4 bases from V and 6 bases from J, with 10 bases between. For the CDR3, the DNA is TGTGCCAGCAGCCTCTGGGAGGCCGGGGAGCTGTTTTTT. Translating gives CASSLWEAGELFF.

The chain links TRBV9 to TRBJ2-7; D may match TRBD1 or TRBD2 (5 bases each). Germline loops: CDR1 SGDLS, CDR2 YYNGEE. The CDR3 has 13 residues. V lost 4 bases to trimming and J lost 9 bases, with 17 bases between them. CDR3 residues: CASSSEFEGRQYF. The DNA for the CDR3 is TGTGCCAGCAGCTCAGAATTTGAGGGGCGGCAGTACTTC.

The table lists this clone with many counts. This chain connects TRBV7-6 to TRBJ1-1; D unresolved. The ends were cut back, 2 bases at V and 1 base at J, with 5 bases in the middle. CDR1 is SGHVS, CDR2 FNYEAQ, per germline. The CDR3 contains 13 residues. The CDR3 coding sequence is TGTGCCAGCAGCTTATCTTCGAACACTGAAGCTTTCTTT. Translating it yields CASSLSSNTEAFF. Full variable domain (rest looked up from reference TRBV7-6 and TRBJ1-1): GAGVSQSPRYKVTKRGQDVALRCDPISGHVSLYWYRQALGQGPEFLTYFNYEAQQDKSGLPNDRFSAERPEGSISTLTIQRTEQRDSAMYRCASSLSSNTEAFFGQGTRLTVV.

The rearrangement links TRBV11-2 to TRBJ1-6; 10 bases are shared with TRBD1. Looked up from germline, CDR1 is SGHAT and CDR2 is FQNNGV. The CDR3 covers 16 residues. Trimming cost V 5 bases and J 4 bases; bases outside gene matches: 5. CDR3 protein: CASSVRQGAYNSPLHF. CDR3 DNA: TGTGCCAGCAGCGTCCGACAGGGGGCTTATAATTCACCCCTCCACTTT.

The CDR3: CASSVGQGKNIQYF. The CDR3 coding sequence is TGTGCCAGCAGCGTGGGACAGGGGAAAAACATTCAGTACTTC. The chain has TRBV5-6 and TRBJ2-4, with 10 bases that match TRBD1. The CDR3 is 14 residues long. V lost 4 bases, J lost 4 bases, and 2 bases stayed unmatched. The V gene's germline CDR1 is SGHDT and CDR2 YYEEEE.

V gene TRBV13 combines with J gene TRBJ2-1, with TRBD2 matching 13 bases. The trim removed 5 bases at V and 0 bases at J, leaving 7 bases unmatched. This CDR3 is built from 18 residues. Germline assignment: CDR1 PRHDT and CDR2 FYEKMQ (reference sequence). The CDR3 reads CASSAGLAGDRSYNEQFF. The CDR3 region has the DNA TGTGCCAGCAGCGCCGGACTAGCGGGGGATCGCTCCTACAATGAGCAGTTCTTC. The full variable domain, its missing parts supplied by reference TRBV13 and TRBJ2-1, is AAGVIQSPRHLIKEKRETATLKCYPIPRHDTVYWYQQGPGQDPQFLISFYEKMQSDKGSIPDRFSAQQFSDYHSELNMSSLELGDSALYFCASSAGLAGDRSYNEQFFGPGTRLTVL.

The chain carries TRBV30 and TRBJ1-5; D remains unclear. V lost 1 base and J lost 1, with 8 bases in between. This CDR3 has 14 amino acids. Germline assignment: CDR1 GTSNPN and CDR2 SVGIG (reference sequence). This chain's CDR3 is CAWSGGVSNQPQHF. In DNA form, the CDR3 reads TGTGCCTGGAGTGGGGGAGTAAGCAATCAGCCCCAGCATTTT.

The CDR3 DNA sequence: TGTGCCAGCAGCGTAGCTAGCCAGACTCCAAACTATGGCTACACCTTC. Its translation is CASSVASQTPNYGYTF. The genes are TRBV9 and TRBJ1-2, with D unresolved. This CDR3 contains 16 residues. The ends were cut back, 0 bases at V and 2 bases at J, with 14 bases in the middle. Germline CDR1 SGDLS, CDR2 YYNGEE.

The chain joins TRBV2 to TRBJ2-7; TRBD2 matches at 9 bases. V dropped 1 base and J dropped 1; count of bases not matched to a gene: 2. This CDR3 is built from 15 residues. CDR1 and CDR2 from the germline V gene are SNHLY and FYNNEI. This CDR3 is CASSEGGRVSYEQYF. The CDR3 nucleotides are TGTGCCAGCAGTGAAGGCGGGAGGGTGTCCTACGAGCAGTACTTC.

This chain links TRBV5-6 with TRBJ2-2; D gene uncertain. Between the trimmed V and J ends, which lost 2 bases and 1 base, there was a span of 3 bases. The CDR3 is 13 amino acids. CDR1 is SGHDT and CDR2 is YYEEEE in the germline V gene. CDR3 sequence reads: CASSFGNTGELFF. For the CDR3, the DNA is TGTGCCAGCAGCTTCGGGAACACCGGGGAGCTGTTTTTT.

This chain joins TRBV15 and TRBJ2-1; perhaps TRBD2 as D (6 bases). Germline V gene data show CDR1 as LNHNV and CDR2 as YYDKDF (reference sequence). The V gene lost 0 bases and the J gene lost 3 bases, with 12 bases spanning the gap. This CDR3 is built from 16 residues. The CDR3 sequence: CATSRDLSGDYNEQFF. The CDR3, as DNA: TGTGCCACCAGCAGAGATCTTAGCGGAGACTACAATGAGCAGTTCTTC.

CDR3 sequence (DNA): TGCGCCAGCAGCTTGGCGGGGGGGCGCGGTGAGCAGTTCTTC. Residues: CASSLAGGRGEQFF. This chain uses TRBV5-1 with TRBJ2-1; 8 nucleotides line up with TRBD2. CDR1 is SGHRS and CDR2 is YFSETQ in the germline V gene. This CDR3 is built from 14 residues. Germline trimming cut 0 bases from V and 9 bases from J; bases unmatched to any gene: 5.

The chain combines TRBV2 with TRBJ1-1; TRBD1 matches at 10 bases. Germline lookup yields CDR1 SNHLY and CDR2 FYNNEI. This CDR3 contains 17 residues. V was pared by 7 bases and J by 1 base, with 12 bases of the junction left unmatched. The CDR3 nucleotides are TGTGCCAGCACCCCCGGGTGGGACAGGGGCTCGAACACTGAAGCTTTCTTT. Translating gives CASTPGWDRGSNTEAFF. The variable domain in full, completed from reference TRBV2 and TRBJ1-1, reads EPEVTQTPSHQVTQMGQEVILRCVPISNHLYFYWYRQILGQKVEFLVSFYNNEISEKSEIFDDQFSVERPDGSNFTLKIRSTKLEDSAMYFCASTPGWDRGSNTEAFFGQGTRLTVV.

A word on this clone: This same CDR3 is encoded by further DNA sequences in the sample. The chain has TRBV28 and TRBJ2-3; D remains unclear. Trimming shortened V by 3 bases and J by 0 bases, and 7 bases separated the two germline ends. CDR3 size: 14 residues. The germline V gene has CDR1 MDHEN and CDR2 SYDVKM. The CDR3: CASSLSASTDTQYF. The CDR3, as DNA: TGTGCCAGCAGTTTGTCAGCTAGCACAGATACGCAGTATTTT.

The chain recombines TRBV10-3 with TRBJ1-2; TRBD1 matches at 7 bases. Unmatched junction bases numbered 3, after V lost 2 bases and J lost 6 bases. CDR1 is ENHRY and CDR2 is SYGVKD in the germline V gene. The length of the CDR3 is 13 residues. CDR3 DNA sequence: TGTGCCATCAGTGAGGTAGGGGGCGATGGCTACACCTTC. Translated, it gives CAISEVGGDGYTF.

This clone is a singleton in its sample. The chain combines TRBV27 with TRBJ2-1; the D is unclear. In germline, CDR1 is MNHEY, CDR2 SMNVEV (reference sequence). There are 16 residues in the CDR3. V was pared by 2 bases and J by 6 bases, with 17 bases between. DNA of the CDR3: TGTGCCAGCAGTTTACCCCTCTCAAAGATTGGCAATGAGCAGTTCTTC. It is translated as CASSLPLSKIGNEQFF.

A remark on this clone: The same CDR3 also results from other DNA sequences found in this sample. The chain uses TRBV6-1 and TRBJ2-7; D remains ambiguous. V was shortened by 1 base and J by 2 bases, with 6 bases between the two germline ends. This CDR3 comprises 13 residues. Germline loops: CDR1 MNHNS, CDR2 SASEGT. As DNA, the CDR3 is TGTGCCAGCAGTGAAGAGGTGGCCTACGAGCAGTACTTC. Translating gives CASSEEVAYEQYF.

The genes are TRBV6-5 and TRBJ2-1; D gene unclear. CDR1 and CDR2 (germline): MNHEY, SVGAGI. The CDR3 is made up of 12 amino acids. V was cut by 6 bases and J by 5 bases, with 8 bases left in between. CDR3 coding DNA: TGTGCCAGCAGGACGGGCAACAATGAGCAGTTCTTC. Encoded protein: CASRTGNNEQFF.

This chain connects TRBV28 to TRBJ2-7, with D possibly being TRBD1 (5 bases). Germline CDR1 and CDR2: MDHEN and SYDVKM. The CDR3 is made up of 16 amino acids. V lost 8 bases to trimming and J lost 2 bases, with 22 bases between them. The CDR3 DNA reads TGTGCCAGCCCTCCCCCCCTCAGGGTACCCACCTACGAGCAGTACTTC. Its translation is CASPPPLRVPTYEQYF.

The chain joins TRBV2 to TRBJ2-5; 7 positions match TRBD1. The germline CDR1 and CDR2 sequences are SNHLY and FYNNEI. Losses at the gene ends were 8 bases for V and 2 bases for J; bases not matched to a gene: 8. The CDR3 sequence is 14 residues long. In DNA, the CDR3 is TGTGCCAGCGGAGGCAGGGGACAGCAAGAGACCCAGTACTTC. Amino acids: CASGGRGQQETQYF.

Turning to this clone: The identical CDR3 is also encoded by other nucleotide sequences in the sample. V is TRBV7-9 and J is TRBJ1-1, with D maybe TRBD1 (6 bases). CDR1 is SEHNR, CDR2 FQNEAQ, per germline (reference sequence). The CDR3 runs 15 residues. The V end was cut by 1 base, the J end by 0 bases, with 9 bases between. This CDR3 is CASSLGQGMNTEAFF. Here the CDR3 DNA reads TGTGCCAGCAGCTTAGGTCAGGGGATGAACACTGAAGCTTTCTTT.